The T cell receptor (beta chain) described here comes from a study of blood T cells in healthy people across ages. Study-level information: Template switching retrieved approximately one barcoded beta molecule for each two T cells. Findings and caveats of the study: Because donor CMV status was unknown, expanded clonotype changes were possibly confounded. Estimated diversity, derived from one million T cells, was regarded as an underestimate.

This clonotype occurred many times. The target antigen is unknown. With a J-beta primer mix and a sample-barcoded 5' primer, a second PCR ran roughly 7 to 11 cycles. From the 5' RACE reads, TCRdb called clonotypes with MiXCR, one entry per CDR3 protein. The table records roughly 1.7 million distinct CDR3 sequences, about 35% of them present only once. V was cut by 1 base and J by 4 bases, with 4 bases left in between. The germline CDR1 and CDR2 sequences are SGHTA and FQGNSA. The CDR3 is 12 residues long. The TCR comes from a woman in her twenties or thirties in good health. Sequences were obtained from blood. V and J are TRBV7-2 and TRBJ1-2; D is unresolved. CDR3 nucleotides: TGTGCCAGCAGCTTAGGCCCCTATGGCTACACCTTC. This encodes CASSLGPYGYTF.